This entry features one T cell receptor beta chain sequence. Its antigen is still unknown. The source of the sample is a study of cytomegalovirus exposure and HLA in healthy donors. Overall study context: The approximately 120 validation repertoires and the 666 first-cohort repertoires shared a platform, a later analysis reported.

This CDR3 comprises 16 residues. Germline V gene sequence: CDR1 LNHNV, CDR2 YYDKDF (reference sequence). J gave up 7 bases and V 3 bases, and 9 bases lay outside the gene matches. Separate from the approximately 700-subject first cohort was the roughly 120-subject validation cohort, to which the donors belonged. Profiling relied on immunoSEQ multiplex PCR, and the TCRdb table lists in-frame clones only, not all of them. Here the sample spans 95,000 to 150,000 clones, roughly 95% being singletons. General study findings and limits: Across donors, most TCRs were seen rarely, yet some public ones were widespread.

The sequenced material came from PBMCs. The chain combines TRBV15 with TRBJ2-2; 9 bases map to TRBD1. The sequence was collected from a man between 18 and 35 years old in good health and CMV-seronegative. CDR3 residues: CATSSPRDRAYGELFF. The CDR3 bases are TGTGCCACCAGCAGCCCCCGGGACAGGGCGTACGGGGAGCTGTTTTTT.